This T cell receptor beta chain appears in the sequencing data of a study of response to subunit inactivated influenza vaccine. This CDR3 is built from 15 residues. Trimming pared 3 bases from V and 2 bases from J, leaving 13 bases between. Via MiXCR, TCRdb re-called the RT-PCR reads, giving one row per CDR3 protein. The table records around 500,000 distinct CDR3 sequences, roughly 11% of them present only once. This clonotype was detected many times. The receptor was derived from a middle-aged man who received an inactivated influenza vaccine. The rearrangement joins TRBV12-3 or TRBV12-4 to TRBJ1-1; a possible D gene is TRBD1 (6 bases). The material sequenced was PBMCs from blood, taken about 6 weeks after vaccination. This CDR3 is CASSFDRRTNTEAFF. CDR3 nucleotides: TGTGCCAGCAGTTTCGACAGGAGGACTAACACTGAAGCTTTCTTT.